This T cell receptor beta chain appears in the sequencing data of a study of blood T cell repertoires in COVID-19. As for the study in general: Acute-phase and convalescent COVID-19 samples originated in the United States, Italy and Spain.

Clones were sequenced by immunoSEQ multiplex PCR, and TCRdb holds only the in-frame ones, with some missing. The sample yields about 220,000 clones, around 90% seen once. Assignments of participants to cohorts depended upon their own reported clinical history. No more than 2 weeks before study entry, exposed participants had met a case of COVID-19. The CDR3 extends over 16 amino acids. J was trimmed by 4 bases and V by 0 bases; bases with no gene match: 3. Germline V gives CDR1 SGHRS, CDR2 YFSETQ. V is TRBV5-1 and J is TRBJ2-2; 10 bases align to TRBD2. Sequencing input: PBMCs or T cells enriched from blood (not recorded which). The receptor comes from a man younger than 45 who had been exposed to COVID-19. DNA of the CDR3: TGCGCCAGCAGCTTGGTAGCGGGGGGTTTCACCGGGGAGCTGTTTTTT. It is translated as CASSLVAGGFTGELFF.